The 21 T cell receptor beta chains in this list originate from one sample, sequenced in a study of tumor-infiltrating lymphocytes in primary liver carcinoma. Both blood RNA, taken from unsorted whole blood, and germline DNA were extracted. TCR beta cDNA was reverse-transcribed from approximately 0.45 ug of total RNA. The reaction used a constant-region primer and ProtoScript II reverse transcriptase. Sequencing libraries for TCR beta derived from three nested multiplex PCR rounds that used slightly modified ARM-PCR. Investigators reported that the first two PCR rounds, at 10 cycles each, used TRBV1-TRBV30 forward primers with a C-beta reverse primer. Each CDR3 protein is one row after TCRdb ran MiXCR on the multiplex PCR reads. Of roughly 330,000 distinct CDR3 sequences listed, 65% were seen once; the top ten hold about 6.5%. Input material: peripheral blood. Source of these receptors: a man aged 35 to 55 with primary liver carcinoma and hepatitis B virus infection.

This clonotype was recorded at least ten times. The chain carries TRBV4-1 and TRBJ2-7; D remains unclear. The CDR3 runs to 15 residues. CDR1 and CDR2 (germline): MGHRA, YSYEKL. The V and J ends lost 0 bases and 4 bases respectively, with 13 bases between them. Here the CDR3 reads CASSQDQSRNYEQYF. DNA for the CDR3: TGCGCCAGCAGCCAAGATCAGAGTAGGAATTACGAGCAGTACTTC.

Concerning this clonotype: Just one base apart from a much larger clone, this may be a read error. The CDR3 loop reads CASSRLENYNERFF. In DNA, the CDR3 is TGCGCCAGCAGCAGACTAGAGAACTACAATGAGCGGTTCTTC. The gene calls are TRBV4-1 and TRBJ2-1, with D maybe TRBD2 (6 bases). Germline-derived CDR1 and CDR2 are MGHRA and YSYEKL. The CDR3 is made up of 14 amino acids.

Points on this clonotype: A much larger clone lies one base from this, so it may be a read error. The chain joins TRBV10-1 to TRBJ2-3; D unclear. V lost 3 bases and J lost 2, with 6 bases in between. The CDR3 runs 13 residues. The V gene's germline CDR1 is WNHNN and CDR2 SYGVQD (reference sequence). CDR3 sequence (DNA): TGCGCCAGCAGTGACATGTCCACAGATACGCAGTATTTT. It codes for CASSDMSTDTQYF.

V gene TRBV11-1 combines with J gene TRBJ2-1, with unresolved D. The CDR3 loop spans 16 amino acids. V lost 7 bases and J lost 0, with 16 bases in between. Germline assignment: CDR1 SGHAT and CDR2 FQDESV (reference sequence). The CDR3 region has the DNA TGTGCCAGCACTAGGGCGAGATCGAGCTCCTACAATGAGCAGTTCTTC. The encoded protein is CASTRARSSSYNEQFF.

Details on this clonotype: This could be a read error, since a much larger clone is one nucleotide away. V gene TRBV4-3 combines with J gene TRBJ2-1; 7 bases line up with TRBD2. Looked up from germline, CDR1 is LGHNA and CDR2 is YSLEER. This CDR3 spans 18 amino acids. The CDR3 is CTSSQESRSAGPYNEQFF. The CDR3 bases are TGCACCAGCAGCCAAGAGAGTAGGTCAGCGGGACCATACAATGAGCAGTTCTTC.

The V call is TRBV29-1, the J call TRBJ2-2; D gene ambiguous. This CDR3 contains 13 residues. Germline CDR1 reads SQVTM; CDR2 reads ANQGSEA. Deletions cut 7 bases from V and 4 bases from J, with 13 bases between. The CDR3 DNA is TGCAGCGCTGTGGGGTATAGCACCGGGGAGCTGTTTTTT. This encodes CSAVGYSTGELFF.

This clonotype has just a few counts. CDR3 in amino acids: CASSRPGRVDTGELFF. CDR3 DNA: TGTGCCAGCAGCCGCCCCGGGAGGGTGGACACCGGGGAGCTGTTTTTT. The rearrangement joins TRBV5-4 to TRBJ2-2; 8 bases fit TRBD2. The CDR3 spans 16 residues. After removal of 4 bases from V and 3 bases from J, the junction contained 8 bases not matched to a gene. CDR1 and CDR2 from the germline V gene are SGHNT and YYREEE (reference sequence).

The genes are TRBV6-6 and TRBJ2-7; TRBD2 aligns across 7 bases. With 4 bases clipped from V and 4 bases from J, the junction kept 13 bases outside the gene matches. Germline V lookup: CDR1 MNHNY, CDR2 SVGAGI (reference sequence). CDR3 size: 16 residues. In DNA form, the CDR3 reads TGTGCCAGCAGTTTCATTCTGGGACTAACTGCGTACGAGCAGTACTTC. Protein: CASSFILGLTAYEQYF.

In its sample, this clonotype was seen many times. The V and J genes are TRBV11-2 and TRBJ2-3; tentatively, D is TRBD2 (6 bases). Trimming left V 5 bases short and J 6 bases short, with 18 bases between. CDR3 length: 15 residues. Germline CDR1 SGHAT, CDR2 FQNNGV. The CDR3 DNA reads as TGTGCCAGCAGCCGGACCGGGACTGGAGGGGATACGCAGTATTTT. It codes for CASSRTGTGGDTQYF.

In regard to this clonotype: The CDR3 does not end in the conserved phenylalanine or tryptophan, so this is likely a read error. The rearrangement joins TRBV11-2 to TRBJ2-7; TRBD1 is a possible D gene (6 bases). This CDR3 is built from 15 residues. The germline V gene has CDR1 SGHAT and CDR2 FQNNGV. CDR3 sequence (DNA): TGTGCCAGCAGCTTAGATCGGACAGTCTCCTATGAGCAGTACCTC. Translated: CASSLDRTVSYEQYL.

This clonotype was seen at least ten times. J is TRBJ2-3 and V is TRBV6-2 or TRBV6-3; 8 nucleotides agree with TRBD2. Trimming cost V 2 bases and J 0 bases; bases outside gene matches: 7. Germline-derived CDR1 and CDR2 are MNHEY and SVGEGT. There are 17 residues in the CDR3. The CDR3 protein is CASSYLPSGSSTDTQYF. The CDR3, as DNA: TGTGCCAGCAGTTACCTTCCTAGCGGGTCTAGCACAGATACGCAGTATTTT.

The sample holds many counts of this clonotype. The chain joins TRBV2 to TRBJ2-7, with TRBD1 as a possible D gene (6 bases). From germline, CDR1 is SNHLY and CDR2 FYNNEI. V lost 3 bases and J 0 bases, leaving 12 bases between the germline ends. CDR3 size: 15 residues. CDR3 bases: TGTGCCAGCAGTGAGAACAGGGCGGTCTCCTACGAGCAGTACTTC. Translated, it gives CASSENRAVSYEQYF.

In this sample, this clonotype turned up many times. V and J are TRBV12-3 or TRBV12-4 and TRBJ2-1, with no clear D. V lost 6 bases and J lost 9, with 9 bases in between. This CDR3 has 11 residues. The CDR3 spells CASSQKSEQFF. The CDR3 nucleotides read TGTGCCAGCAGCCAAAAGAGTGAGCAGTTCTTC.

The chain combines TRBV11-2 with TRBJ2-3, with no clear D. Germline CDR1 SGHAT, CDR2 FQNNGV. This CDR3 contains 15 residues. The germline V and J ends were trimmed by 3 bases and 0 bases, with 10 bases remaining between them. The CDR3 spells CASSLESGSTDTQYF. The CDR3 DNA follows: TGTGCCAGCAGCTTGGAGTCAGGAAGCACAGATACGCAGTATTTT.

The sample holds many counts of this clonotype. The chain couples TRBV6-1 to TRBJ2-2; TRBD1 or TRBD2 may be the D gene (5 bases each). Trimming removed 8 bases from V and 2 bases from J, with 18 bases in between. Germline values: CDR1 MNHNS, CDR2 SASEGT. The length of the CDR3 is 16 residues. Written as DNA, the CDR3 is TGTGCCAGCCGGAGATTGCCCGGGGACAACACCGGGGAGCTGTTTTTT. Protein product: CASRRLPGDNTGELFF.

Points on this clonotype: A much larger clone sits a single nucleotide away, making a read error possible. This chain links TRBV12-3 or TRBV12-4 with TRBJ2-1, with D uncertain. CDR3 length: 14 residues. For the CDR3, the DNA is TGTGCCAGCAGTTTAAACGTTGCCTATAATGAGCAGTTCTTC. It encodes CASSLNVAYNEQFF.

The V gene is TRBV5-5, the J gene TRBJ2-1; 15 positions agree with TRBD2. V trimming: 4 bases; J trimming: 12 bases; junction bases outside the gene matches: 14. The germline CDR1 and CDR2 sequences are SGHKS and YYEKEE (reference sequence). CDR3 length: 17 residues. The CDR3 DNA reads TGTGCCAGCAGCCCCGGGACTAGCGGGAGGCCGAGGGATGGGCAGTTCTTC. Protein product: CASSPGTSGRPRDGQFF.

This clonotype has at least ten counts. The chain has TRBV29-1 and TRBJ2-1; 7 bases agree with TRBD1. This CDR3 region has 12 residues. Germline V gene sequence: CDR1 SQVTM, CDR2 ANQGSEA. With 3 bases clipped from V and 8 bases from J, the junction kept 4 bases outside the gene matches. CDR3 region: CSVDQTGYEQFF. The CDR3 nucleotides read TGCAGCGTTGACCAGACAGGGTATGAGCAGTTCTTC.

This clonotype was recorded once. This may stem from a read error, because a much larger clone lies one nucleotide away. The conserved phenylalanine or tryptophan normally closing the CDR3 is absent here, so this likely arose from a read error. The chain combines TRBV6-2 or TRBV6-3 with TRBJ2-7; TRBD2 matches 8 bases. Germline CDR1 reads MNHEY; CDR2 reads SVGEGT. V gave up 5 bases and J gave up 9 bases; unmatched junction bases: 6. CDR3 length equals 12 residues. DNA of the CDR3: TGTGCCAGCAGTCTAGCGGGTACCGTGCAGTACTCC. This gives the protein CASSLAGTVQYS.

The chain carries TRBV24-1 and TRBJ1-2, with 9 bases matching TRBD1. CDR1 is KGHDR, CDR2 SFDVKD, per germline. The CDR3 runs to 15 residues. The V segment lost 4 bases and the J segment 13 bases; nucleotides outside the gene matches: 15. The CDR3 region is CATSDTGGADGGRTF. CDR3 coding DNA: TGTGCCACCAGTGACACAGGGGGCGCTGACGGTGGCCGCACCTTC.

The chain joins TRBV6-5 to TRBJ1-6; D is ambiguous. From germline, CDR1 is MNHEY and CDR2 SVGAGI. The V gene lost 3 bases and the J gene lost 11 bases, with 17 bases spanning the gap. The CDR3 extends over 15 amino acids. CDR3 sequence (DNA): TGTGCCAGCAGTTATTTCCCAGTGGGGAATCCACCCCTCCACTTT. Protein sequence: CASSYFPVGNPPLHF.